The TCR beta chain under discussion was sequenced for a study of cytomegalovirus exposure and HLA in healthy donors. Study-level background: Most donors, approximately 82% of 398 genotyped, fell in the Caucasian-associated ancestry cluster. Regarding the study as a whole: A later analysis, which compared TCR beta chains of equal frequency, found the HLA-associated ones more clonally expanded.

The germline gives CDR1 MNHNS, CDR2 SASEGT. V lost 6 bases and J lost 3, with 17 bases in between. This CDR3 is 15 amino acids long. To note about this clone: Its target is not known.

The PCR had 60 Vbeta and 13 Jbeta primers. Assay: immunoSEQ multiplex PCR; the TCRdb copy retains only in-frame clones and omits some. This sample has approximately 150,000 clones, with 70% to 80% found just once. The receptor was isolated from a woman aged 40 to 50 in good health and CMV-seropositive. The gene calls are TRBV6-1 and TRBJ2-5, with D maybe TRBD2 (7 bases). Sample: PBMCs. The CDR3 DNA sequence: TGTGCCAGCAGCCACCTCCGGGGGGCCGAAGAGACCCAGTACTTC. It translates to CASSHLRGAEETQYF.